This paragraph reports one T cell receptor (beta chain). This clonotype was seen only a few times. Its antigen specificity is not known. No clone much larger than this one lies a single base away; base qualities are absent. The sample belongs to a study of blood T cells in healthy people across ages (dated by TCRdb to between 2014 and 2017). A note on the overall study: In model experiments, template switching captured roughly one uniquely barcoded TCR beta cDNA molecule for every two T cells. To avoid experimental bias, donors of different ages were spread randomly across the sequencing lanes. Two additional independent replicas of 1 million unique cDNA reads from the same blood draw were analyzed for two donors (one aged 18 to 30 and one aged 80 or older). Using deep sequencing normalized with unique cDNA molecular identifiers, the study measured how TCR beta repertoire diversity changes with age. Donors were grouped into four age groups: young (average approximately 16 years), middle-aged (about 40), aged (over 55) and long-lived (around 80). Here is what the overall study found, with its caveats: Compared with the aged group, the long-lived group had more naive CD4+ T cells, fewer expanded clones and increased TCR diversity, suggesting age selection. Since profiling was done on bulk unsorted PBMCs, naive and antigen-experienced compartments could not be conclusively compared. The percentage of naive T cells measured by flow cytometry correlated strongly with observed TCR beta diversity. Estimates of total diversity based on one million sequenced T cells were regarded as lower bounds and as underestimates. As age increased, observed TCR beta diversity per million T cells dropped in a roughly linear way, and a significant reduction was already evident by age roughly 36. Because the CMV infection status of the donors was unknown, age-related changes in expanded clonotypes may potentially have been confounded.

CDR3 length: 15 amino acids, cysteine to phenylalanine. Only the CDR3 DNA is retained, 45 bases long and in frame from the first base. CDR1 and CDR2 are read off the germline V gene (reference sequence) as MNHNY and SVGAGI. Trimming takes 7 bases off V and 1 base off J; junction bases not matched to a gene: 7. The receptor library was made with 5' RACE. The data were produced on an Illumina HiSeq 2500. The second PCR ran for roughly 7 to 11 cycles and used a J-beta primer mix along with a sample-barcoded 5' primer. Each TCR beta cDNA molecule received a unique molecular identifier from a template-switch 5' adaptor carrying 12 random nucleotides. Each sample yielded at least 3 million CDR3-containing paired-end reads. First-strand cDNA synthesis was performed from all RNA using the Mint cDNA synthesis kit, with priming by a TRBC-specific oligonucleotide. Following uracil-DNA glycosylase treatment, all cDNA underwent a first 18-cycle PCR with the universal primers M1SS and BC2_uni_R. Regarding the original processing steps: For normalization, 1 million high-quality reads were randomly selected from each sample, with every read carrying a distinct molecular identifier. Instead of being binned into consensus sequences, reads with shared molecular identifiers were discarded. MiTCR, with a Q25 quality threshold and the strictest error-elimination algorithm, was used for CDR3 identification, clonotype clustering and error correction. A nonparametric unseen species model using Euler transformation provided a lower-bound estimate of total TCR beta diversity. In TCRdb, the public reads were trimmed at Q25 with fastp and aligned with MiXCR, with productive beta chains retained. Every distinct CDR3 protein forms one entry, paired with its most common genes and DNA. The V and J calls shown here were made by TCRdb, not taken from the authors' results. The sample records roughly 1,500,000 distinct CDR3 sequences, roughly 40% of which are singletons. The top ten hold under 8% of the sample.

Donors were 40 or so systemically healthy Caucasian individuals from Russia aged roughly 6 to 90 years. Each donor gave 8 to 10 milliliters of peripheral blood, drawn into EDTA-treated Vacutainer tubes. Ficoll-Paque density-gradient centrifugation was used to isolate PBMCs, with at least 6 million per sample. Trizol reagent was used to extract total RNA from PBMCs, with at least 5.5 micrograms per sample. The percentages of naive CD45RAhigh/CD27high T cells were determined by flow cytometry on a PBMC aliquot from every donor. Sequencing used blood. The receptor was derived from a woman aged 18-29 years in good health. The chain is assembled from TRBV6-6 and TRBJ2-7, with 10 bases in between that match TRBD2. The CDR3 region has the sequence CASNRELAGSYEQYF. The nucleotide sequence reads TGTGCCAGCAACCGAGAACTAGCGGGATCCTACGAGCAGTACTTC.